This T cell receptor beta chain appears in the sequencing data of a study of CD8+ T cells in alopecia areata. Samples from alopecia areata patients were lesional scalp punch biopsies and peripheral blood. The V and J ends lost 9 bases and 3 bases respectively, with 14 bases between them. Germline V gene data show CDR1 as MNHNS and CDR2 as SASEGT. The CDR3 is 14 amino acids. Sequencing relied on a cDNA template that was reverse transcribed from extracted RNA. Sequenced by immunoSEQ multiplex PCR; TCRdb stores in-frame clones only, minus some. This sample has 110,000 to 150,000 clones, with 40% to 55% found just once.

Source: CD4+ T cells sorted from blood, taken at week 0. The rearrangement uses TRBV6-1 and TRBJ2-2; a weak D match, TRBD1 (6 bases). This clonotype was obtained from a human donor with alopecia areata. CDR3 in DNA: TGTGCCAGTGTCAGGGGCAAGGACACCGGGGAGCTGTTTTTT. Translated, it gives CASVRGKDTGELFF.